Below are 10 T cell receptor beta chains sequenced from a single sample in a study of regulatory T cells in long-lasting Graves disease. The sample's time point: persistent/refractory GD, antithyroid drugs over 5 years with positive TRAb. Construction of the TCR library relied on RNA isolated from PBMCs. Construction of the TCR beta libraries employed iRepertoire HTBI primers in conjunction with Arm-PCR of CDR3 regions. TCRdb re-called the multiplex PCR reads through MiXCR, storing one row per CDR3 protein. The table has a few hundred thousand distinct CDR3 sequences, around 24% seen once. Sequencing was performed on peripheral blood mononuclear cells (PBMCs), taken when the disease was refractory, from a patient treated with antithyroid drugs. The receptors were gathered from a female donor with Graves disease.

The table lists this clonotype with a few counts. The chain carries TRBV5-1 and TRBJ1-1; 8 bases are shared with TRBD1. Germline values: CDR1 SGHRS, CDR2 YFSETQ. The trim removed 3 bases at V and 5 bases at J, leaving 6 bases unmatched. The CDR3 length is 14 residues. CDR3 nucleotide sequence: TGCGCCAGCAGCTCGAGGACAGGGAAAACTGAAGCTTTCTTT. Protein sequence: CASSSRTGKTEAFF.

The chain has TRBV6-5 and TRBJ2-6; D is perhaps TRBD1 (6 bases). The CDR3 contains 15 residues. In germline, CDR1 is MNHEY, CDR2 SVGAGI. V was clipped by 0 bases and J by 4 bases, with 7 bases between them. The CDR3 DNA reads TGTGCCAGCAGTTACTCGGGGGCGGGGGCCAACGTCCTGACTTTC. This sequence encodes CASSYSGAGANVLTF.

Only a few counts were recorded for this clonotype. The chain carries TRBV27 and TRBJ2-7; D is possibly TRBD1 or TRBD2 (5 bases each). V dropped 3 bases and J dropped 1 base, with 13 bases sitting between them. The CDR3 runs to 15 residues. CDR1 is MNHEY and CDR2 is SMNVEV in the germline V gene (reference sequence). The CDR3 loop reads CASSFTGGGSYEQYF. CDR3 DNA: TGTGCCAGCAGTTTCACAGGAGGAGGATCCTACGAGCAGTACTTC.

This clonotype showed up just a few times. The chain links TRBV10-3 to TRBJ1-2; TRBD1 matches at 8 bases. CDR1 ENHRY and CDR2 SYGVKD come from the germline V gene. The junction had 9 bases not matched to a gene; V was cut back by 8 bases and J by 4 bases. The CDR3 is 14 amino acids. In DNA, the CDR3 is TGTGCCATCGGAGGACAGGGCGTAGGCTATGGCTACACCTTC. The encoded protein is CAIGGQGVGYGYTF.

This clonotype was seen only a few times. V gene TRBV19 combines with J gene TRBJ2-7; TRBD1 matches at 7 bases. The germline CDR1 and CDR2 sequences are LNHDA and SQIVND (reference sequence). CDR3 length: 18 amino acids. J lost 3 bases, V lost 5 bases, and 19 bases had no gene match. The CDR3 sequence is CASSPRTGSIKIGYEQYF. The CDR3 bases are TGTGCCAGTAGTCCACGGACAGGAAGCATAAAGATCGGCTACGAGCAGTACTTC.

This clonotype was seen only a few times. The CDR3 protein is CASSTRLAGGREQYF. In nucleotides, the CDR3 is TGTGCCAGTAGTACTCGACTAGCGGGAGGGCGCGAGCAGTACTTC. The V gene is TRBV19, the J gene TRBJ2-7, with 14 bases fitting TRBD2. V dropped 4 bases and J dropped 6; count of bases not matched to a gene: 5. The CDR3 spans 15 residues. Germline CDR1 reads LNHDA; CDR2 reads SQIVND (reference sequence).

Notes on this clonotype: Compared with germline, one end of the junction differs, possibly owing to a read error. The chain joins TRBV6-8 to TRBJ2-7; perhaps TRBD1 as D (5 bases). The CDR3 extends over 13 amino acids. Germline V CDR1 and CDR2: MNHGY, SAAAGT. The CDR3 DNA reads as TGTGCCGGCAGTTTAGACAGAGTCTACGAGCAGTACTTC. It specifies CAGSLDRVYEQYF.

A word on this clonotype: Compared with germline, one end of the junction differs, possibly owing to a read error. CDR3 DNA: TGCGCCAGCAGCCCATTTTTGGGACAGGGTTACGAGCAGTACTTC. Encoded protein: CASSPFLGQGYEQYF. V and J are TRBV7-9 and TRBJ2-7; 9 bases are shared with TRBD1. This CDR3 has 15 amino acids. From germline, CDR1 is SEHNR and CDR2 FQNEAQ (reference sequence).

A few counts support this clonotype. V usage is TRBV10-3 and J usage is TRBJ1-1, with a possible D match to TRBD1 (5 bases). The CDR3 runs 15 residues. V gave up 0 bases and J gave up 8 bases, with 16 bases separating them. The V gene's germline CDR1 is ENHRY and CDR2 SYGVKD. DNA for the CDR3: TGTGCCATCAGTGAGTCGATAAGGGGCCCAAGGGAAGCTTTCTTT. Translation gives CAISESIRGPREAFF.

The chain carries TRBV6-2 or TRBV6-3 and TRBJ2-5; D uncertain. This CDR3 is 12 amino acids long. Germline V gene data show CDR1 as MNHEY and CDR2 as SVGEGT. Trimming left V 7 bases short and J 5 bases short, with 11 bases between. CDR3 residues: CASKKSPETQYF. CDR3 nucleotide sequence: TGTGCCAGCAAGAAGAGTCCGGAGACCCAGTACTTC.